This TCR beta chain appears in the sequencing data of a study of blood T cell repertoires in COVID-19 (dated by TCRdb to 2018 to 2021). Some background on the complete study: Samples from collaborators originated in the United States, Italy and Spain and spanned both the acute and convalescent phases of COVID-19. The sample metadata nearly always contained a de-identified subject ID, COVID-19 status, age in years and sex. The prospective study material was composed of cDNA or gDNA derived from T cells, B-cell-depleted T cells, or PBMCs. Where HLA class I and class II types were available, the types were taken from metadata supplied by the sample provider, not from assay-based typing. Samples came from the ongoing ImmuneRACE study (first 160 participants) plus 1,254 subjects from 6 global collaborators. The repertoires were released in a freely available public database meant as a resource for research on the immune response to SARS-CoV-2. The dataset comprised deeply sampled blood TCRbeta repertoires from subjects exposed to, actively infected with, or recovered from COVID-19. The research as a whole found: How much clinical and demographic metadata was included differed by source and by participant, and the metadata was provided uncurated.

For CDR1 and CDR2, the germline V gene lists MDHEN and SYDVKM. V is shortened by 6 bases, J by 3 bases, and the region joining them spans 14 bases. Counted from cysteine to phenylalanine, this CDR3 has 14 amino acids. This entry keeps only the CDR3 DNA: 42 bases, framed from base 1. TCRbeta CDR3 regions were amplified from genomic DNA by means of the immunoSEQ Assay, a bias-controlled multiplex PCR. In the source study's methods: The number of nucleated cells in each sample was estimated by amplification of reference gene primers within the assay. To quantify the absolute abundance of each unique TCRbeta CDR3 rearrangement, sequence reads were collapsed and filtered. For each sample, productive Simpson clonality was calculated as the square root of Simpson's diversity index over productive rearrangements. The clones in this table, taken by TCRdb from immuneACCESS, are in-frame only. Not every clone is retained; where verified, under half of the shortfall comes from an unresolved V gene, and the cause of the rest is unknown. The V and J calls and clone size were taken over from that table, and D and trimming were inferred from the DNA. This sample is represented by fewer than 400,000 clones; 80% to 90% of them were singletons. The top ten clones comprise around 5% of the sample.

Participants in the prospective study were aged 18 to 89 years, lived in about two dozen United States geographic areas, and enrolled through a virtual design. In the prospective study, participants were assigned to cohorts based on the clinical history participants reported in a screening survey and a study questionnaire. ImmuneRACE Cohort 3 recovered participants were defined by two consecutive negative NP/OP PCR tests, healthcare professional clearance, or symptom resolution. Each participant in the prospective study had whole blood, serum and a nasopharyngeal or oropharyngeal swab collected by mobile phlebotomists. Additional blood draws and questionnaires over an approximately two-month period could optionally be provided by prospective study participants. Before DNA extraction, blood samples from the prospective study were shipped at room temperature or frozen. Of note for this clone: This receptor's antigen is unknown. One base away there is no much larger clone; base qualities are not given.

The chain couples TRBV28 to TRBJ2-5; confidence is insufficient to name the D gene. Sample: PBMCs or T cells enriched from blood (not recorded which). This clonotype was obtained from a man aged 25 to 40 who had recovered from COVID-19. For the CDR3, the sequence is CASSQQNTKETQYF. The bases are TGTGCCAGCAGCCAACAGAACACGAAAGAGACCCAGTACTTC. With the rest looked up from the reference TRBV28 and TRBJ2-5 genes rather than sequenced, the full variable domain is DVKVTQSSRYLVKRTGEKVFLECVQDMDHENMFWYRQDPGLGLRLIYFSYDVKMKEKGDIPEGYSVSREKKERFSLILESASTNQTSMYLCASSQQNTKETQYFGPGTRLLVL.